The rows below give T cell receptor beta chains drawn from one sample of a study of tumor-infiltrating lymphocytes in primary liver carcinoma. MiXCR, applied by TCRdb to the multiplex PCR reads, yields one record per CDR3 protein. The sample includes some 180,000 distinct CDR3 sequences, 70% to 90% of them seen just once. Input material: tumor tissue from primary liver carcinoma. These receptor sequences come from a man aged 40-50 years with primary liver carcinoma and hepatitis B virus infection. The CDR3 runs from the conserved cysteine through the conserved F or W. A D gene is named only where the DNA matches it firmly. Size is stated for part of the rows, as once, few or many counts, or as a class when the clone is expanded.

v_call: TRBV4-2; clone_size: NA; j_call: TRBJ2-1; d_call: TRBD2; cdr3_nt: TGTGCCAGTAGTCAAGAGCCCGGGCTAGCGGGAGACAATAAGCAGTTCTTC; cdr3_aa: CASSQEPGLAGDNKQFF
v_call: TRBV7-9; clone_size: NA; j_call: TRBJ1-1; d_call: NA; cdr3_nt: TGTGCCAGCAGCTTAGGCCAACTCCGTCCGGGATCGAACATTGAAGCTTTCTTT; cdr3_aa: CASSLGQLRPGSNIEAFF
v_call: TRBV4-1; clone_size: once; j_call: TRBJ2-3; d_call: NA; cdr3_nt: TGCTCCAGCAGCCGTCTGGGAGGAGATACGCAGTATTTT; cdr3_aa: CSSSRLGGDTQYF
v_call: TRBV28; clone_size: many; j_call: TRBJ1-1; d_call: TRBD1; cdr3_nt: TGTGCCAGCAGTGGACAGGGGCGGGAAGAAGCTTTCTTT; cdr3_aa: CASSGQGREEAFF
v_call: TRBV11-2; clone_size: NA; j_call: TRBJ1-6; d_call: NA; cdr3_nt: TGTGCCAGCAGTTTAGGGGACGACGGTTATAATCCATCCCTCCACTTT; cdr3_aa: CASSLGDDGYNPSLHF
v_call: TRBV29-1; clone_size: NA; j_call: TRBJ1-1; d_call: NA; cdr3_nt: TGCAGCGGGTCAGGTGGTTGGAGAATGAACACTGAAGCTTTCTTT; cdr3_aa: CSGSGGWRMNTEAFF
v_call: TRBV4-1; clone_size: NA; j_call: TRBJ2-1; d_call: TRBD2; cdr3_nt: TGCGCCAGCAGCCCCGATCTAGCGGGGGCTTATTATGAGCAGTTCTTC; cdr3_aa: CASSPDLAGAYYEQFF
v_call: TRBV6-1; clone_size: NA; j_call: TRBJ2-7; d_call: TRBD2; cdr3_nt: TGTGCCAGCAGTGAAGGGGCTGGCGGGAGTGACGTGTACGAGCAGTACTTC; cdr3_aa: CASSEGAGGSDVYEQYF
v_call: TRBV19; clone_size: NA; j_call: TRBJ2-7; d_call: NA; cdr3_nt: TGTGCCAGTAGTATCCGGGTGAGGGGAGCCTACGAGCAGTACTTC; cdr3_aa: CASSIRVRGAYEQYF
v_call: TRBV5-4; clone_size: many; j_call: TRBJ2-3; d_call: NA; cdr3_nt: TGTGCCAGCAGCTTGGGGGGATCCACAGATACGCAGTATTTT; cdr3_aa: CASSLGGSTDTQYF
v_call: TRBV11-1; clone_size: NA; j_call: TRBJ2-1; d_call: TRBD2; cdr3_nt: TGTGCCAGCAGTTCCCCCTCGACTAGCGGGAGTCGGAATGAGCAGTCCTTC; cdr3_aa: CASSSPSTSGSRNEQSF
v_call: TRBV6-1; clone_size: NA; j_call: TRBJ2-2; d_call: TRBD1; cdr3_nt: TGTACCACCCGGACCGGGACAGGGGAAAGCGGGGAGGTGTTTTTT; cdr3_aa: CTTRTGTGESGEVFF
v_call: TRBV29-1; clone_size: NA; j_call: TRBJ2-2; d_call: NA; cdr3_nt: TGCATCGTTGCCAGTTCGGACACCGGTGAGCTGTTTTTT; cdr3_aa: CIVASSDTGELFF
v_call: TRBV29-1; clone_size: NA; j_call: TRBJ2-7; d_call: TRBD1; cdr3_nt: TGCAGCGTTGATGAATGGGACAGGGGAGTTGACGAGCAGTATTTC; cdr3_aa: CSVDEWDRGVDEQYF
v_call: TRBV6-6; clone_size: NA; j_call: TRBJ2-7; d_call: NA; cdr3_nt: TGTGCCAGTACTACTAACGACGAGCAGTACTTC; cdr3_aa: CASTTNDEQYF
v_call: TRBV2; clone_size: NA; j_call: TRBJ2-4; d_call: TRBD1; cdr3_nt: TGTGCCCGCAGCGCACCGGGACAGGGGGCGGCCAAAAACATTCAATACTTC; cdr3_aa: CARSAPGQGAAKNIQYF
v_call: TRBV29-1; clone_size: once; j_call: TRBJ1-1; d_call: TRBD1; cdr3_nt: TGCAGCGTGACAGGGGATACAACGAACGCTGAAGCTTTCTTT; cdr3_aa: CSVTGDTTNAEAFF
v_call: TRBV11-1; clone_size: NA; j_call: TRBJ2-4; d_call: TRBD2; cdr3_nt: TGTGCCAGCATCTTTCCCGAGACTAGCGGGACTAAAAACATTCAGTACTTT; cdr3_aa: CASIFPETSGTKNIQYF
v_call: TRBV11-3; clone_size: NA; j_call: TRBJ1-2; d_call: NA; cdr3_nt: TGTGCCAGCAGCCGCGGGGAGCGCGACTACACCTTC; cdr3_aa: CASSRGERDYTF
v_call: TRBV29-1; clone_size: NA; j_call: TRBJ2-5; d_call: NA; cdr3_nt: TGTAACGTTGTATTGGGAGAGACGCAATACTTC; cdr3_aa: CNVVLGETQYF
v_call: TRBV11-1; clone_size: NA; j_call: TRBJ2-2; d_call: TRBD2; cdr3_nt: TGCGACAGCAGCCTTAGCGGGGTGAACACAGGGGAGCTGTTTTTT; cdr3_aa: CDSSLSGVNTGELFF
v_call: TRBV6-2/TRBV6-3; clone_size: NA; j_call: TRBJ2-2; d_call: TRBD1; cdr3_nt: TGTGCCAGCATGGACAGGTGGGGCGTGGAGCTGTTTTTT; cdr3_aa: CASMDRWGVELFF
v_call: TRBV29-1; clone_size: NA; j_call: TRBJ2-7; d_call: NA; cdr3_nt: TGCTTCGTTAAAGATCCAGGAGGGAGTTCCTACGAGCAGTACTTC; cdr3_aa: CFVKDPGGSSYEQYF
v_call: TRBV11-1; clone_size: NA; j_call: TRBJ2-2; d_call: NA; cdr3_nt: TGTGCCAACAGATTATGGGCAAACACCGGGAAGCTGTTTTTT; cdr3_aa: CANRLWANTGKLFF
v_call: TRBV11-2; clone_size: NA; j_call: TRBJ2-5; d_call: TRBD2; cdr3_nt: TGTGCCAGCAGCCTACCCGTGCAGGGAGGGGAGACCCACTACTTC; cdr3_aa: CASSLPVQGGETHYF
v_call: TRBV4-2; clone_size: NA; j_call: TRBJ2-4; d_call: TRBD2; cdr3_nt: TGTGCTAGCAGCCAAGGTGTGGGACTAGCGGAAAAAAACATTCAGTACTTC; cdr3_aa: CASSQGVGLAEKNIQYF
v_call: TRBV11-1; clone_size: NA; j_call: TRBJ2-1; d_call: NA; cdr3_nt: TGTGTCAGCAGTGAGGTATTGGGTAAGCAGTTCTTT; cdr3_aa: CVSSEVLGKQFF
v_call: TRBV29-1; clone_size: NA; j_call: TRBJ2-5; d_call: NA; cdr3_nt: TGCAGCGTTGAACATGTCGGACAAGGAGAGACCCGGAACTTC; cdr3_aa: CSVEHVGQGETRNF
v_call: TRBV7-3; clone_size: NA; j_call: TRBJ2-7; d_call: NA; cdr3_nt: TGTGTCAGCAGCTCCACCGGCGGTGACGAGCAGTACTTC; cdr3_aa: CVSSSTGGDEQYF
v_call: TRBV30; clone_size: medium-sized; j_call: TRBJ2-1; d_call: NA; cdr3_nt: TGTGCCTGGGTGGAATACAATGAGCAGTTCTTC; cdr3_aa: CAWVEYNEQFF
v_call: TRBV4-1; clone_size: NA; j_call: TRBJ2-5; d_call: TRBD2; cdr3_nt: TGCGCCAGCAGCCAAGATGCGGCTAGCGGGATTGTGACCCAGTACTTC; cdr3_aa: CASSQDAASGIVTQYF
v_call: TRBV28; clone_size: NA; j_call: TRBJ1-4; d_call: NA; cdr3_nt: TGTGCCAGAAGTAGTACTGGGACAAGGGGCCTTAATGAAAAACTGTTTTTT; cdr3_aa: CARSSTGTRGLNEKLFF
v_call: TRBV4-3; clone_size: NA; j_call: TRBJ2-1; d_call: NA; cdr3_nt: TGCGCCAGCAGCCAAGATTTAAGCTCCTACAATGAGCAGTTCTTC; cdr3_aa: CASSQDLSSYNEQFF
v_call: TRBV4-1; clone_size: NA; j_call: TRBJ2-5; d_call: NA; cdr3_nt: TGCGCCAGCAGTTCCGAACAAGAGACCCAGTATTTC; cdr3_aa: CASSSEQETQYF
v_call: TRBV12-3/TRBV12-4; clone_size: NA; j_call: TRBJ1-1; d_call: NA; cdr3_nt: TGTGACAGCAGTTTAGCACCGCCCGGGCTCGACACTGAAGCTTCCTTT; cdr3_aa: CDSSLAPPGLDTEASF
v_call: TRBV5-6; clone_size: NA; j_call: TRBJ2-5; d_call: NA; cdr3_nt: TGTGCCAGCAGCTCGACGACGAATTTAGAGACCCAGTACTTC; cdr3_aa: CASSSTTNLETQYF
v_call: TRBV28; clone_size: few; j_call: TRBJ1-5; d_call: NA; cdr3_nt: TGTGCCAGGAGGCGACAGATTAATCAGCCCCAGCATTTT; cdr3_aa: CARRRQINQPQHF
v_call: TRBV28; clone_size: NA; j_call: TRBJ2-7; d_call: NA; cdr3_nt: TGTCCCAGCAGTCCGATGGGGAGTAGCCCATACGAGCAGTACTTC; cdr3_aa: CPSSPMGSSPYEQYF
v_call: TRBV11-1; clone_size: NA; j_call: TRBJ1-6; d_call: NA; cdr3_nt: TGTACCAGCAGTCGGACACTGGTTTCAGTCCTCCACTTT; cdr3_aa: CTSSRTLVSVLHF
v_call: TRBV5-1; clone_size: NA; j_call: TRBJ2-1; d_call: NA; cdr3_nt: TGCGCCAGCAGCTTAGGTGGGAACGATGAGCAGTTATTC; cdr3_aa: CASSLGGNDEQLF
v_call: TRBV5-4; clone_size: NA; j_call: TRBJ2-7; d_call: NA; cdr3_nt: TGTGCCAGCACCTCCAAAGACGGATTCTCCTACGAGCACTACTTC; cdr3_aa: CASTSKDGFSYEHYF
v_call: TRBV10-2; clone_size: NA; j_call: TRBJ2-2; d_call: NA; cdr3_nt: TGCGCCAGCAGTGGACGAAGAGGGATTGAGGAGCTGTTTTTT; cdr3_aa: CASSGRRGIEELFF
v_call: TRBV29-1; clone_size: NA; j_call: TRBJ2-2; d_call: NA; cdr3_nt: TGCAGCGTTGAGAACCCCCTGGGGACCAACACCGGGGGGCTGTTTTTT; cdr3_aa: CSVENPLGTNTGGLFF
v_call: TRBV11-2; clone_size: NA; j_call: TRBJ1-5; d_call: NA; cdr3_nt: TGTGCCTGCAGTTTAGTAGGGGTAACAGGGAGCAATCAGCCCCAGCCTTTT; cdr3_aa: CACSLVGVTGSNQPQPF
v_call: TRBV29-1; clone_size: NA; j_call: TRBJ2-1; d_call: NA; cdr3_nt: TGCAACGTTCATCTATCTAGGGCCAATACCAATGATCAATTCTTC; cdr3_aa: CNVHLSRANTNDQFF
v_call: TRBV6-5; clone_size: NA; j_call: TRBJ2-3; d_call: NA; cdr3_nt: TGTGCCAACGGGCCCACGCCGGATTTT; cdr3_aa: CANGPTPDF
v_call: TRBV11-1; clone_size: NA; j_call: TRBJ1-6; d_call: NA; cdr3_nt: TGTGCCAGCAGCCGTAGACTGGTCTCACCCCTCCACTTT; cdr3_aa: CASSRRLVSPLHF
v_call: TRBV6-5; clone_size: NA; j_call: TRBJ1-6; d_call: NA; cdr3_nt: TGTGCCAGCGCTAGCGGCGGCAGTGGCTCACCCTTCCACTTT; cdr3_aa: CASASGGSGSPFHF